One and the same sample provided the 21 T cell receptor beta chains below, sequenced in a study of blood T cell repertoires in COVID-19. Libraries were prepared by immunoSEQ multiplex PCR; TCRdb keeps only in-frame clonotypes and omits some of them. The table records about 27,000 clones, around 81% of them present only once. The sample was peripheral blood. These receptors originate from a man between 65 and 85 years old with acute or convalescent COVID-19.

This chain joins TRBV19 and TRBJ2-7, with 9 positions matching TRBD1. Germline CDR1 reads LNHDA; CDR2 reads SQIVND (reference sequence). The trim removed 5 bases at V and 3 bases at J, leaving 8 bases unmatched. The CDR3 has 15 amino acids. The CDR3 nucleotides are TGTGCCAGTAGTGAACAGGGGGCAGGGGACTACGAGCAGTACTTC. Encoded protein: CASSEQGAGDYEQYF.

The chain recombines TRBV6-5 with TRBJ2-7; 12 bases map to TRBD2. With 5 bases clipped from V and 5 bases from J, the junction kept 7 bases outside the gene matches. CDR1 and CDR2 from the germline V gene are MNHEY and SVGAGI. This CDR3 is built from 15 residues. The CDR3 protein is CASSLAGGPGDEQYF. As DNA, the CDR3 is TGTGCCAGCAGTCTAGCGGGAGGGCCGGGTGACGAGCAGTACTTC.

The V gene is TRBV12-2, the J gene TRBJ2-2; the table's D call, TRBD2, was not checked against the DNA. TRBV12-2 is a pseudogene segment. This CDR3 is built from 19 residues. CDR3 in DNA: TGTGCAAGTCGCCATGCCCTAGCGGGGGGGGCCCCGGGCACCGGGGAGCTGTTTTTT. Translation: CASRHALAGGAPGTGELFF.

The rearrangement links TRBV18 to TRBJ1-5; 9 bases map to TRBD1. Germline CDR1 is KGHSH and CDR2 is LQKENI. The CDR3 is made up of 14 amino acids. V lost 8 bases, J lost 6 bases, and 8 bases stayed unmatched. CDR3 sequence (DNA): TGTGCCAGCACTGGGACAGGGACTTCTCAGCCCCAGCATTTT. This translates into CASTGTGTSQPQHF.

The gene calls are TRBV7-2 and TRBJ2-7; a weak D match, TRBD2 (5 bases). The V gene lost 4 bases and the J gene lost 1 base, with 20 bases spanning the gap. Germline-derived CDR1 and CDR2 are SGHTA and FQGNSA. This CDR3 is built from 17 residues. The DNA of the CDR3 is TGTGCCAGCAGCTCAATATTCTTTGCGGGTAGGTCCTACGAGCAGTACTTC. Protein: CASSSIFFAGRSYEQYF.

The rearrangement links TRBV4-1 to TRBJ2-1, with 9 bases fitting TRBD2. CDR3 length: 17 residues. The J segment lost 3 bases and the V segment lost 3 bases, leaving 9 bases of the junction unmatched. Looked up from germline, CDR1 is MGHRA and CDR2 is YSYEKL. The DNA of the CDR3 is TGCGCCAGCAGCCATCCTCCGAGCGGGGGGCGCTACAATGAGCAGTTCTTC. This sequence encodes CASSHPPSGGRYNEQFF.

The CDR3: CASSVDGQSNQPQHF. DNA of the CDR3: TGTGCCAGCAGCGTAGATGGACAGAGCAATCAGCCCCAGCATTTT. This rearrangement joins TRBV9 to TRBJ1-5; the D gene is possibly TRBD1 (6 bases). V lost 0 bases and J lost 1, with 8 bases in between. The CDR3 totals 15 residues. Germline V CDR1 and CDR2: SGDLS, YYNGEE.

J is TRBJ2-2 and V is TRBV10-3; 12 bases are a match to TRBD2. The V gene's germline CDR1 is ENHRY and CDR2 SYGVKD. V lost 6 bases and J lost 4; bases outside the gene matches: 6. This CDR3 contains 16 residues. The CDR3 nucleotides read TGTGCCATCAGCCGACTAGCGGGAGTGAGCACCGGGGAGCTGTTTTTT. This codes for CAISRLAGVSTGELFF.

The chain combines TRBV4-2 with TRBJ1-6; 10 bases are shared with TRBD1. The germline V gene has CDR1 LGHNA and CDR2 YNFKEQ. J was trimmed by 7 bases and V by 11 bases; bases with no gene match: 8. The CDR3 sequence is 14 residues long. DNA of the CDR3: TGTGCCGCCCAGCGGGACAGGGGAAATTCACCCCTCCACTTT. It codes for CAAQRDRGNSPLHF.

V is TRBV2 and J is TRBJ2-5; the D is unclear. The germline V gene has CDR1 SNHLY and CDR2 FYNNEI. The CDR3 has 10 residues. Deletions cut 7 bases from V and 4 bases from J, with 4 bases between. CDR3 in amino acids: CASNRETQYF. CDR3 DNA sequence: TGTGCCAGCAATAGAGAGACCCAGTACTTC.

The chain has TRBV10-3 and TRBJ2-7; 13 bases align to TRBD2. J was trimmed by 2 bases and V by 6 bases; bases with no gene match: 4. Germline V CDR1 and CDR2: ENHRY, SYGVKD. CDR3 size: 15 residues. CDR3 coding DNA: TGTGCCATCAGGGCGGGACTAGCGGGGACCTACGAGCAGTACTTC. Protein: CAIRAGLAGTYEQYF.

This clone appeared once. The CDR3 region has the DNA TGTGCCAGCAAGATGAGCGGGAACTACGAGCAGTACTTC. Amino acids: CASKMSGNYEQYF. The rearrangement joins TRBV6-5 to TRBJ2-7; 7 bases align to TRBD2. The CDR3 covers 13 residues. The V gene's germline CDR1 is MNHEY and CDR2 SVGAGI. V shed 7 bases and J 3 bases; nucleotides not matched to a gene: 6.

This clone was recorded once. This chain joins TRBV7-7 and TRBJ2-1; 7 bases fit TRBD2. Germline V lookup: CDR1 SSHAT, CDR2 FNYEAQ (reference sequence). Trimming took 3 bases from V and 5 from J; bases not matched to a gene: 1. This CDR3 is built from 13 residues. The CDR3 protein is CASSFGLDNEQFF. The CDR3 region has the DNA TGTGCCAGCAGCTTCGGACTAGACAATGAGCAGTTCTTC.

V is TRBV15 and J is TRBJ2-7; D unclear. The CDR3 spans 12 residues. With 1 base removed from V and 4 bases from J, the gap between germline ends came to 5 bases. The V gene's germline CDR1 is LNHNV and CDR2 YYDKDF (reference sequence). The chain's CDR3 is CATSRGVYEQYF. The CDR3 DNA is TGTGCCACCAGCAGAGGAGTTTACGAGCAGTACTTC. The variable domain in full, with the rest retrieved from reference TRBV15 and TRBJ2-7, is DAMVIQNPRYQVTQFGKPVTLSCSQTLNHNVMYWYQQKSSQAPKLLFHYYDKDFNNEADTPDNFQSRRPNTSFCFLDIRSPGLGDTAMYLCATSRGVYEQYFGPGTRLTVT.

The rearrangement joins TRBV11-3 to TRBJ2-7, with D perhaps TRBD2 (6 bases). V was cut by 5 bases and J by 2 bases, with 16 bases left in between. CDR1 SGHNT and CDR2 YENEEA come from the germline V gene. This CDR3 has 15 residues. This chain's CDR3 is CASSDRDGGPYEQYF. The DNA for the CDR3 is TGTGCCAGCAGCGACCGGGACGGAGGGCCCTACGAGCAGTACTTC. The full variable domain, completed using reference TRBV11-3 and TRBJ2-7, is EAGVVQSPRYKIIEKKQPVAFWCNPISGHNTLYWYLQNLGQGPELLIRYENEEAVDDSQLPKDRFSAERLKGVDSTLKIQPAELGDSAVYLCASSDRDGGPYEQYFGPGTRLTVT.

DNA of the CDR3: TGTGCCGGTGAGCGTGGCGGCAGCTACGAGCAGTACTTC. Protein product: CAGERGGSYEQYF. The chain has TRBV19 and TRBJ2-7; unclear D gene. CDR3 length: 13 residues. In germline, CDR1 is LNHDA, CDR2 SQIVND (reference sequence). Trimming took off 11 bases at V and 3 bases at J, with 17 bases between the two ends.

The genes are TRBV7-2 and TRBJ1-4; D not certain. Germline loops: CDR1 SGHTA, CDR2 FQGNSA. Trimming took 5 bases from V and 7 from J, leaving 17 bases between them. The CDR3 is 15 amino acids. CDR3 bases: TGTGCCAGCAGCCCACACCCGGGGTTTACTGAAAAACTGTTTTTT. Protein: CASSPHPGFTEKLFF.

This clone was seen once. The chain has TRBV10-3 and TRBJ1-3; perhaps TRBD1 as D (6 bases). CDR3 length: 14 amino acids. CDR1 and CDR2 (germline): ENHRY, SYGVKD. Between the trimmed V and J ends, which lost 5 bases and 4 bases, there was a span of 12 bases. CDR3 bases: TGTGCCATCAGTCCCGACAGGCAGGGAAACACCATATATTTT. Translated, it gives CAISPDRQGNTIYF.

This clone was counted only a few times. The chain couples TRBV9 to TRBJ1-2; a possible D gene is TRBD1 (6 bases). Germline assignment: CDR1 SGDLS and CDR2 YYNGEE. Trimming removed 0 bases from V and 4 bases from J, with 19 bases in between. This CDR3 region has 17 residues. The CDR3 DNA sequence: TGTGCCAGCAGCGTAGAGCCCGAAGGGGGAGGGTCCTATGGCTACACCTTC. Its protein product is CASSVEPEGGGSYGYTF.

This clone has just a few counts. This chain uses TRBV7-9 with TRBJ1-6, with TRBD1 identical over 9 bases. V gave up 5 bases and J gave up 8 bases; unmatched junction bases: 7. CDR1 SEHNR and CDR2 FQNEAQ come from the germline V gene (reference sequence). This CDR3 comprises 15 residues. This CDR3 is CASSPGTGTDSPLHF. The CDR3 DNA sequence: TGTGCCAGCAGCCCCGGGACAGGGACAGATTCACCCCTCCACTTT.

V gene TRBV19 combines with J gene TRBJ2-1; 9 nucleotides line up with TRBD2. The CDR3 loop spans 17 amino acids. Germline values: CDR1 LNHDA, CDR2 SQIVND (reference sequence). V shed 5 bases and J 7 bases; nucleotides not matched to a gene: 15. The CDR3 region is CASSGGVAREGQNEQFF. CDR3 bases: TGTGCCAGTAGTGGGGGAGTGGCGCGGGAGGGCCAGAATGAGCAGTTCTTC.